These T cell receptor beta chains were read from a single sample in a study of T cells after yellow fever vaccination. TCRdb ran MiXCR on the 5' RACE reads and lists one entry per CDR3 protein. The table has 200,000 to 300,000 distinct CDR3 sequences, 3.6% seen once; the top ten hold about 19%. The sample here was PBMCs, taken 15 days after the yellow fever booster vaccination. Receptors originate from a young man who received the YFV17D yellow fever vaccine. CDR3s include the opening cysteine and the closing phenylalanine or tryptophan. The D gene is left open where the match is weak. Clone size is given for some rows only: seen once, a few or many times, or a class if the clone is expanded.

abundance | d_gene | j_gene | v_gene | CDR3aa | CDR3nt
NA | NA | TRBJ1-4 | TRBV20-1 | CSARDPGGEGEKLFF | TGCAGTGCTAGAGATCCGGGCGGGGAGGGAGAAAAACTGTTTTTT
few | TRBD2 | TRBJ2-3 | TRBV5-1 | CASSSSGGAFTDTQYF | TGCGCCAGCAGCTCGAGCGGGGGGGCATTCACAGATACGCAGTATTTT
many | NA | TRBJ2-3 | TRBV24-1 | CATSSSDTQYF | TGTGCCACCAGTTCTAGCGATACGCAGTATTTT
many | TRBD2 | TRBJ2-3 | TRBV6-4 | CASSGGGASTDTQYF | TGTGCCAGCAGTGGCGGGGGGGCCAGCACAGATACGCAGTATTTT
many | NA | TRBJ2-3 | TRBV18 | CASSPDSTDTQYF | TGTGCCAGCTCACCGGACAGCACAGATACGCAGTATTTT
few | TRBD1 | TRBJ2-5 | TRBV7-9 | CASSLFLGTAQETQYF | TGTGCCAGCAGCTTATTCCTCGGGACAGCCCAAGAGACCCAGTACTTC
few | NA | TRBJ2-1 | TRBV19 | CASPREEGDNEQFF | TGTGCCAGTCCGCGGGAAGAGGGTGACAATGAGCAGTTCTTC
many | NA | TRBJ2-7 | TRBV12-3/TRBV12-4 | CASSLGVPTYEQYF | TGTGCCAGCAGTTTGGGGGTACCAACCTACGAGCAGTACTTC
many | NA | TRBJ1-2 | TRBV7-9 | CASSPGPRGSNYGYTF | TGTGCCAGCAGCCCCGGTCCCCGGGGATCTAACTATGGCTACACCTTC
many | NA | TRBJ1-6 | TRBV20-1 | CSARSGNRNSPLHF | TGCAGTGCTAGATCAGGGAATCGGAATTCACCCCTCCACTTT
many | TRBD1 | TRBJ2-1 | TRBV12-3/TRBV12-4 | CASSLIPGQQYNEQFF | TGTGCCAGCAGTTTAATCCCGGGACAGCAATACAATGAGCAGTTCTTC
many | NA | TRBJ2-1 | TRBV20-1 | CSATPGQYNEQFF | TGCAGTGCTACCCCAGGACAGTACAATGAGCAGTTCTTC
many | TRBD2 | TRBJ2-7 | TRBV5-5 | CASSWGLAPYEQYF | TGTGCCAGCAGCTGGGGACTAGCCCCCTACGAGCAGTACTTC
many | NA | TRBJ2-6 | TRBV5-1 | CASSLTGSGANVLTF | TGCGCCAGCAGCTTGACAGGCTCTGGGGCCAACGTCCTGACTTTC
many | TRBD2 | TRBJ2-3 | TRBV20-1 | CSATATSGGPYSTDTQYF | TGCAGTGCTACCGCGACTAGCGGGGGGCCTTATAGCACAGATACGCAGTATTTT
few | NA | TRBJ1-4 | TRBV20-1 | CGGRPSGTNEKLFF | TGCGGGGGACGGCCGTCTGGGACTAATGAAAAACTGTTTTTT
many | NA | TRBJ1-1 | TRBV7-3 | CASSLTEMRTEAFF | TGTGCCAGCAGCTTAACGGAGATGAGAACTGAAGCTTTCTTT
many | NA | TRBJ1-1 | TRBV4-1 | CASSQANSPGAFF | TGCGCCAGCAGCCAAGCAAACAGCCCCGGGGCTTTCTTT
many | NA | TRBJ1-5 | TRBV7-9 | CASSPSGGWPQHF | TGTGCCAGCAGCCCTTCGGGAGGGTGGCCCCAGCATTTT
NA | NA | TRBJ1-1 | TRBV20-1 | CSAARGGMNTEAFF | TGCAGTGCCGCACGGGGGGGGATGAACACTGAAGCTTTCTTT
many | NA | TRBJ2-7 | TRBV12-3/TRBV12-4 | CASSFLIPAEQYF | TGTGCCAGCAGTTTCTTGATCCCCGCGGAGCAGTACTTC
many | NA | TRBJ1-3 | TRBV4-3 | CASSQELGYGNTIYF | TGCGCCAGCAGCCAAGAATTGGGTTATGGAAACACCATATATTTT
many | TRBD1 | TRBJ1-1 | TRBV4-3 | CASSHLRDRGFRGAFF | TGCGCCAGCAGCCACCTCCGGGACAGGGGGTTCCGCGGAGCTTTCTTT
many | NA | TRBJ1-5 | TRBV5-5 | CASSPYWGQYSNQPQHF | TGTGCCAGCAGCCCATACTGGGGCCAGTATAGCAATCAGCCCCAGCATTTT
NA | TRBD1 | TRBJ1-5 | TRBV4-3 | CASSQDGTGGQPQHF | TGCGCCAGCAGCCAAGATGGAACAGGGGGCCAGCCCCAGCATTTT
many | NA | TRBJ2-1 | TRBV7-3 | CASSLRGGGDGGNEQFF | TGTGCCAGCAGCTTAAGAGGAGGGGGTGACGGGGGCAATGAGCAGTTCTTC
many | TRBD1 | TRBJ1-2 | TRBV5-4 | CASSYGQGPTDGYTF | TGTGCCAGCAGCTACGGACAGGGGCCAACCGATGGCTACACCTTC
many | NA | TRBJ2-5 | TRBV5-1 | CASSLRRFLETQYF | TGCGCCAGCAGCTTAAGGAGATTCTTGGAGACCCAGTACTTC
many | NA | TRBJ1-4 | TRBV7-2 | CASSLYGTRNEKLFF | TGTGCCAGCAGCTTATACGGAACAAGGAATGAAAAACTGTTTTTT
many | NA | TRBJ2-5 | TRBV4-1 | CASSHPVAEETQYF | TGCGCCAGCAGCCACCCCGTTGCCGAAGAGACCCAGTACTTC
many | NA | TRBJ2-1 | TRBV19 | CASSMSSSYNEQFF | TGTGCCAGTAGTATGTCTAGCTCCTACAATGAGCAGTTCTTC
many | TRBD2 | TRBJ2-1 | TRBV6-1 | CASSALAGGVNEQFF | TGTGCCAGCAGTGCCCTAGCGGGGGGGGTGAATGAGCAGTTCTTC
many | NA | TRBJ1-2 | TRBV7-2 | CASTVSPGASSNYGYTF | TGTGCCAGCACCGTCTCGCCAGGGGCCTCCTCTAACTATGGCTACACCTTC
many | TRBD2 | TRBJ2-7 | TRBV5-1 | CASSLSLAGGAYEQYF | TGCGCCAGCAGCTTGAGTCTAGCGGGGGGAGCCTACGAGCAGTACTTC
many | NA | TRBJ1-6 | TRBV15 | CATSKGQRLESPLHF | TGTGCCACCAGCAAAGGACAGCGGTTGGAGTCACCCCTCCACTTT